Below are 21 T cell receptor beta chains sequenced from a single sample in a study of T cell repertoires in cytomegalovirus infection. TCRdb reanalysed the reads using MiXCR and keeps one entry per CDR3 protein. Here the sample spans nearly 450,000 distinct CDR3 sequences, roughly 30% being singletons. The sample comprised PBMCs. The receptors derive from a human donor in good health (CMV status not recorded). Some clones in this sample may be carry-over from other donors' samples.

This clonotype has just one count. V usage is TRBV27 and J usage is TRBJ2-3; possibly TRBD2 for D (5 bases). This CDR3 spans 17 amino acids. V was shortened by 6 bases and J by 2 bases, with 21 bases between the two germline ends. Germline assignment: CDR1 MNHEY and CDR2 SMNVEV (reference sequence). In nucleotides, the CDR3 is TGTGCCAGCAGCCCCGGGTGGGCAGAGAGGGCCACAGATACGCAGTATTTT. It specifies CASSPGWAERATDTQYF.

The rearrangement joins TRBV7-8 to TRBJ2-7; weak D call: TRBD1 (5 bases). V shed 3 bases and J shed 0 bases, with 15 bases lying between them. There are 16 residues in the CDR3. Germline CDR1 and CDR2: SGHVS and FQNEAQ. The CDR3 loop reads CASSFNVGQSSYEQYF. CDR3 bases: TGTGCCAGCAGCTTCAACGTGGGGCAGAGCTCCTACGAGCAGTACTTC.

This clonotype was detected a few times. V gene TRBV11-2 combines with J gene TRBJ2-1; D call uncertain. Deletions cut 5 bases from V and 8 bases from J, with 13 bases between. The CDR3 extends over 13 amino acids. CDR1 is SGHAT, CDR2 FQNNGV, per germline. CDR3 in DNA: TGTGCCAGCAGCCCCCAAGACTTGGATGAGCAGTTCTTC. Translating it yields CASSPQDLDEQFF.

A word on this clonotype: A read error may produce the germline difference seen at one junction end. The chain joins TRBV4-1 to TRBJ2-1; possible D gene TRBD2, 5 bases. CDR1 is MGHRA, CDR2 YSYEKL, per germline. This CDR3 spans 17 amino acids. CDR3 nucleotide sequence: TGCGCCAGCAGCCATGACCCCATGAGCGGTTCCTACAATGGGCAGTTCTTC. It is translated as CASSHDPMSGSYNGQFF.

The V gene is TRBV12-3 or TRBV12-4, the J gene TRBJ1-2, with no clear D. This CDR3 has 12 residues. The V gene lost 7 bases and the J gene lost 7 bases, with 13 bases spanning the gap. CDR3 DNA sequence: TGTGCCAGCAACCTAAGGGCGGGTGGCTACACCTTC. It codes for CASNLRAGGYTF.

This clonotype was detected only a few times. The J gene is TRBJ2-3, the V gene TRBV28; TRBD2 aligns across 9 bases. CDR1 and CDR2 (germline): MDHEN, SYDVKM. Trimming cost V 7 bases and J 0 bases; bases outside gene matches: 2. There are 14 residues in the CDR3. The CDR3 here is CASIAGVSTDTQYF. Written as DNA, the CDR3 is TGTGCCAGCATAGCGGGGGTGAGCACAGATACGCAGTATTTT.

The chain combines TRBV27 with TRBJ2-3, with D possibly being TRBD2 (5 bases). This CDR3 has 15 residues. Germline loops: CDR1 MNHEY, CDR2 SMNVEV (reference sequence). The V end lost 4 bases, the J end lost 4 bases, and 15 bases lay between the germline ends. The CDR3 loop reads CASSSTGDWSDTQYF. The CDR3 bases are TGTGCCAGCAGTTCAACCGGGGATTGGTCAGATACGCAGTATTTT.

The sample holds a few counts of this clonotype. The genes are TRBV20-1 and TRBJ2-5, with 15 bases aligning to TRBD2. CDR3 length: 18 amino acids. The germline V gene encodes CDR1 DFQATT and CDR2 SNEGSKA (reference sequence). The ends lost 1 base at V and 3 bases at J; junction bases unmatched: 9. The CDR3 DNA sequence: TGCAGTGCTAGAGTGTTGGGACTAGCGGGGGGCCCTGAAGAGACCCAGTACTTC. Encoded protein: CSARVLGLAGGPEETQYF.

The chain recombines TRBV15 with TRBJ1-4; perhaps TRBD1 as D (6 bases). Per germline, CDR1 LNHNV and CDR2 YYDKDF (reference sequence). Trimming took 4 bases from V and 4 from J, leaving 10 bases between them. The CDR3 loop spans 14 amino acids. The chain's CDR3 is CATSTGGNNEKLFF. For the CDR3, the DNA is TGTGCCACCAGCACGGGGGGCAATAATGAAAAACTGTTTTTT.

The chain links TRBV10-2 to TRBJ1-1; D is unresolved. The length of the CDR3 is 13 residues. The germline V gene has CDR1 WSHSY and CDR2 SAAADI. Trimming left V 10 bases short and J 11 bases short, with 23 bases between. This CDR3 reads CAIRYRGTWAAFF. The CDR3 DNA is TGCGCCATCCGCTACCGAGGCACCTGGGCCGCTTTCTTT.

The chain carries TRBV5-1 and TRBJ1-5; TRBD1 agrees at 9 bases. The germline gives CDR1 SGHRS, CDR2 YFSETQ. CDR3 length: 16 residues. V was clipped by 5 bases and J by 2 bases; unmatched bases: 8. The CDR3 region has the DNA TGCGCCAGCAGTCCGACAGGGGGGGACGGCAATCAGCCCCAGCATTTT. It codes for CASSPTGGDGNQPQHF.

The chain recombines TRBV6-2 or TRBV6-3 with TRBJ1-1; a possible D gene is TRBD1 (6 bases). The germline V gene encodes CDR1 MNHEY and CDR2 SVGEGT. With 2 bases removed from V and 6 bases from J, the gap between germline ends came to 10 bases. The CDR3 spans 13 residues. CDR3 in DNA: TGTGCCAGCAGTTACAAGCAGGGGCCTGAAGCTTTCTTT. Residues: CASSYKQGPEAFF.

The chain has TRBV7-2 and TRBJ1-2, with a possible D match to TRBD1 (5 bases). CDR1 and CDR2 from the germline V gene are SGHTA and FQGNSA. CDR3 length equals 14 residues. Trimming stripped 5 bases from V and 3 bases from J, with 13 bases between. Written as DNA, the CDR3 is TGTGCCAGCAGCGCCCGGACACCCTACTATGGCTACACCTTC. Translation gives CASSARTPYYGYTF.

This chain links TRBV5-1 with TRBJ2-1; weak D call: TRBD1 (6 bases). V lost 6 bases to trimming and J lost 7 bases, with 23 bases between them. This CDR3 comprises 16 residues. Germline CDR1 is SGHRS and CDR2 is YFSETQ. In DNA form, the CDR3 reads TGCGCCAGCACCGGGACACGGGACGCTCAGGGGAATGAGCAGTTCTTC. Translation gives CASTGTRDAQGNEQFF.

This clonotype was observed many times. The chain has TRBV7-8 and TRBJ1-4; the match to TRBD1 covers 7 bases. There are 14 residues in the CDR3. From germline, CDR1 is SGHVS and CDR2 FQNEAQ. V gave up 3 bases and J gave up 8 bases; unmatched junction bases: 6. Here the CDR3 DNA reads TGTGCCAGCAGCTTGGCCGGACAGGTCGAAAAACTGTTTTTT. It specifies CASSLAGQVEKLFF. Full variable domain (missing parts from reference TRBV7-8 and TRBJ1-4): GAGVSQSPRYKVAKRGQDVALRCDPISGHVSLFWYQQALGQGPEFLTYFQNEAQLDKSGLPSDRFFAERPEGSVSTLKIQRTQQEDSAVYLCASSLAGQVEKLFFGSGTQLSVL.

The V gene is TRBV20-1, the J gene TRBJ1-3, with D possibly matching TRBD1 (6 bases). Germline CDR1 DFQATT, CDR2 SNEGSKA (reference sequence). With 1 base removed from V and 0 bases from J, the gap between germline ends came to 10 bases. CDR3 size: 15 residues. CDR3 bases: TGCAGTGCTAGAGGGGCAGGGGACTCTGGAAACACCATATATTTT. Encoded protein: CSARGAGDSGNTIYF.

As to this clonotype: This may come from a read error, since a much larger clone is one base off. The gene calls are TRBV11-2 and TRBJ2-7; D uncertain. The CDR3 covers 14 residues. Looked up from germline, CDR1 is SGHAT and CDR2 is FQNNGV. CDR3 nucleotide sequence: TGTGCCAGCATCTTACCCGGAAAAACTTACGAGCAGTACTTC. Protein sequence: CASILPGKTYEQYF.

The V gene is TRBV6-1, the J gene TRBJ1-5, with D unclear. V was shortened by 7 bases and J by 2 bases, with 15 bases between the two germline ends. The CDR3 is 15 residues long. CDR1 is MNHNS, CDR2 SASEGT, per germline. CDR3 protein: CASTQDVGGNQPQHF. Here the CDR3 DNA reads TGTGCCAGCACCCAGGACGTGGGCGGCAATCAGCCCCAGCATTTT.

This clonotype occurred a few times. This rearrangement joins TRBV11-2 to TRBJ2-5; the D gene is possibly TRBD2 (5 bases). Germline V gene sequence: CDR1 SGHAT, CDR2 FQNNGV. This CDR3 has 15 amino acids. V lost 4 bases and J 5 bases, leaving 17 bases between the germline ends. The CDR3 bases are TGTGCCAGCAGCTCCTACCCACCGGGGTTGGAGACCCAGTACTTC. It is translated as CASSSYPPGLETQYF.

The chain is built from TRBV6-2 or TRBV6-3 and TRBJ2-3, with TRBD1 matching over 10 bases. The CDR3 loop spans 15 amino acids. The ends lost 5 bases at V and 5 bases at J; junction bases unmatched: 7. CDR1 is MNHEY and CDR2 is SVGEGT in the germline V gene. The DNA for the CDR3 is TGTGCCAGCAGTGACAGGGGGCGACACGGAGATACGCAGTATTTT. Its translation is CASSDRGRHGDTQYF.

This clonotype appeared a few times. The chain has TRBV19 and TRBJ1-4; D ambiguous. The CDR3 is 15 residues long. From germline, CDR1 is LNHDA and CDR2 SQIVND (reference sequence). With 3 bases removed from V and 0 bases from J, the gap between germline ends came to 8 bases. CDR3 DNA: TGTGCCAGTAGTATTGGGGTAGCAACTAATGAAAAACTGTTTTTT. It encodes CASSIGVATNEKLFF.